The 27 T cell receptor beta chains given below trace back to one sample, sequenced in a study of cytomegalovirus exposure and HLA in healthy donors. PCR involved 60 Vbeta and 13 Jbeta primers. The table came from immunoSEQ multiplex PCR; TCRdb's copy has only in-frame clones and leaves some out. The sample holds tens of thousands of clones; around 75% are singletons and the top ten take roughly an eighth. Sequences were obtained from PBMCs. These receptors all stem from a man in his sixties or seventies in good health and CMV-seronegative.

This chain connects TRBV9 to TRBJ1-2; 7 nucleotides align to TRBD1. This CDR3 has 16 residues. With 3 bases clipped from V and 0 bases from J, the junction kept 8 bases outside the gene matches. In germline, CDR1 is SGDLS, CDR2 YYNGEE. The CDR3, as DNA: TGTGCCAGCAGCGACCTTGGGACAGCGGCTAACTATGGCTACACCTTC. Its translation: CASSDLGTAANYGYTF. The full variable domain, rest sourced from reference TRBV9 and TRBJ1-2, is DSGVTQTPKHLITATGQRVTLRCSPRSGDLSVYWYQQSLDQGLQFLIQYYNGEERAKGNILERFSAQQFPDLHSELNLSSLELGDSALYFCASSDLGTAANYGYTFGSGTRLTVV.

The chain carries TRBV7-9 and TRBJ2-7; TRBD2 aligns across 10 bases. Germline V lookup: CDR1 SEHNR, CDR2 FQNEAQ (reference sequence). The length of the CDR3 is 17 residues. Trimming at V came to 5 bases and at J to 2 bases, leaving 12 bases not matched to a gene. CDR3 in amino acids: CASSQPQSGGATYEQYF. CDR3 in DNA: TGTGCCAGCAGCCAACCGCAGAGCGGGGGGGCCACCTACGAGCAGTACTTC.

The chain uses TRBV30 and TRBJ2-1, with D possibly matching TRBD1 (6 bases). Trimming removed 1 base at V and 9 bases at J, with 22 bases between. Germline assignment: CDR1 GTSNPN and CDR2 SVGIG (reference sequence). CDR3 length equals 16 residues. In DNA, the CDR3 is TGTGCCTGGAGTGAAGGGGTAGGGGGTCCGGTAGGTGAGCAGTTCTTC. It translates to CAWSEGVGGPVGEQFF.

This chain uses TRBV10-2 with TRBJ2-1; 7 bases are shared with TRBD2. CDR1 is WSHSY and CDR2 is SAAADI in the germline V gene. The CDR3 contains 16 residues. The V and J ends lost 4 bases and 0 bases, in that order; junction bases with no gene match: 6. The CDR3 loop is CASSVLAGPSYNEQFF. DNA for the CDR3: TGCGCCAGCAGTGTTTTAGCGGGCCCCTCCTACAATGAGCAGTTCTTC.

The V gene is TRBV30, the J gene TRBJ2-1, with 14 bases lining up with TRBD2. The CDR3 has 15 amino acids. The J segment lost 6 bases and the V segment lost 2 bases, leaving 3 bases of the junction unmatched. CDR1 is GTSNPN, CDR2 SVGIG, per germline (reference sequence). The CDR3 protein is CAWSPGLAGANEQFF. CDR3 DNA sequence: TGTGCCTGGAGTCCGGGACTAGCGGGGGCCAATGAGCAGTTCTTC. The variable domain in full, completed from reference TRBV30 and TRBJ2-1, reads SQTIHQWPATLVQPVGSPLSLECTVEGTSNPNLYWYRQAAGRGLQLLFYSVGIGQISSEVPQNLSASRPQDRQFILSSKKLLLSDSGFYLCAWSPGLAGANEQFFGPGTRLTVL.

Only one count was recorded for this clone. V is TRBV5-3 and J is TRBJ2-7; TRBD2 aligns across 13 bases. TRBV5-3 is known as an ORF, though its function is uncertain. This CDR3 is 18 amino acids long. The V and J ends lost 2 bases and 3 bases, in that order; junction bases with no gene match: 11. The chain's CDR3 is CARSLTGTSGESRYEQYF. In DNA, the CDR3 is TGTGCCAGAAGCTTAACCGGGACTAGCGGGGAGAGCCGCTACGAGCAGTACTTC.

The chain couples TRBV5-1 to TRBJ1-5; 7 bases match TRBD1. The ends lost 0 bases at V and 4 bases at J; junction bases unmatched: 4. Germline V lookup: CDR1 SGHRS, CDR2 YFSETQ. The CDR3 totals 15 residues. The CDR3 sequence is CASSLAGQRNQPQHF. The DNA for the CDR3 is TGCGCCAGCAGCTTGGCGGGACAGCGTAATCAGCCCCAGCATTTT. Variable domain in full (rest from reference TRBV5-1 and TRBJ1-5): KAGVTQTPRYLIKTRGQQVTLSCSPISGHRSVSWYQQTPGQGLQFLFEYFSETQRNKGNFPGRFSGRQFSNSRSEMNVSTLELGDSALYLCASSLAGQRNQPQHFGDGTRLSIL.

This chain joins TRBV5-1 and TRBJ2-5; 8 bases are a match to TRBD1. Trimming at V came to 5 bases and at J to 5 bases, leaving 5 bases not matched to a gene. This CDR3 spans 13 amino acids. In germline, CDR1 is SGHRS, CDR2 YFSETQ. The DNA of the CDR3 is TGCGCCAGCAGTTCACAGGGGGAGGAGACCCAGTACTTC. It specifies CASSSQGEETQYF.

The chain recombines TRBV10-1 with TRBJ1-2; TRBD1 agrees at 7 bases. CDR3 length: 14 amino acids. Trimming at V came to 6 bases and at J to 2 bases, leaving 6 bases not matched to a gene. Germline V gives CDR1 WNHNN, CDR2 SYGVQD (reference sequence). The CDR3 bases are TGCGCCAGCAGGGCCGGGACAGAGAACTATGGCTACACCTTC. This gives the protein CASRAGTENYGYTF.

The V call is TRBV5-1, the J call TRBJ2-1; perhaps TRBD2 as D (6 bases). There are 17 residues in the CDR3. Trimming took 1 base from V and 7 from J, leaving 21 bases between them. The V gene's germline CDR1 is SGHRS and CDR2 YFSETQ. The CDR3 loop is CASSLRLGTGRYNEQFF. In nucleotides, the CDR3 is TGCGCCAGCAGCTTGAGATTGGGGACTGGAAGGTATAATGAGCAGTTCTTC. The full variable domain, its missing parts supplied by reference TRBV5-1 and TRBJ2-1, is KAGVTQTPRYLIKTRGQQVTLSCSPISGHRSVSWYQQTPGQGLQFLFEYFSETQRNKGNFPGRFSGRQFSNSRSEMNVSTLELGDSALYLCASSLRLGTGRYNEQFFGPGTRLTVL.

The rearrangement joins TRBV27 to TRBJ2-7, with D perhaps matching TRBD2 (5 bases). Germline loops: CDR1 MNHEY, CDR2 SMNVEV (reference sequence). The germline V and J ends were trimmed by 5 bases and 3 bases, with 14 bases remaining between them. The CDR3 spans 14 residues. The CDR3 reads CASSRRRSSYEQYF. The CDR3, as DNA: TGTGCCAGCAGTAGGAGGAGGTCAAGCTACGAGCAGTACTTC.

Sample share makes this clone medium-sized. The V gene is TRBV29-1, the J gene TRBJ2-7, with no clear D. Between the trimmed V and J ends, which lost 4 bases and 2 bases, there was a span of 12 bases. The CDR3 contains 13 residues. The V gene's germline CDR1 is SQVTM and CDR2 ANQGSEA. The chain's CDR3 is CSVVPLGTYEQYF. For the CDR3, the DNA is TGCAGCGTTGTCCCGCTAGGAACCTACGAGCAGTACTTC.

The J gene is TRBJ1-5, the V gene TRBV7-8; unclear D gene. Trimming stripped 5 bases from V and 7 bases from J, with 12 bases between. The CDR3 spans 13 residues. CDR1 and CDR2 (germline): SGHVS, FQNEAQ. The CDR3 sequence is CASSNHPRQPQHF. CDR3 in DNA: TGTGCCAGCAGCAACCACCCGCGGCAGCCCCAGCATTTT.

The chain employs TRBV5-1 and TRBJ2-1, with a possible D match to TRBD2 (6 bases). Trimming left V 0 bases short and J 4 bases short, with 14 bases between. This CDR3 has 16 amino acids. Germline CDR1 SGHRS, CDR2 YFSETQ. The CDR3 bases are TGCGCCAGCAGCTTGGGGGGGGACTCCTCTTACAATGAGCAGTTCTTC. Translation gives CASSLGGDSSYNEQFF.

This chain joins TRBV9 and TRBJ2-2; maybe TRBD1 (5 bases). The CDR3 has 15 amino acids. Per germline, CDR1 SGDLS and CDR2 YYNGEE. Trimming removed 0 bases at V and 0 bases at J, with 6 bases between. CDR3 protein: CASSVAGTNTGELFF. CDR3 bases: TGTGCCAGCAGCGTAGCAGGGACGAACACCGGGGAGCTGTTTTTT.

A few counts support this clone. This rearrangement joins TRBV10-1 to TRBJ2-2, with TRBD2 identical over 7 bases. The CDR3 sequence is 15 residues long. Trimming cost V 8 bases and J 0 bases; bases outside gene matches: 6. Per the germline V gene, CDR1 is WNHNN and CDR2 is SYGVQD (reference sequence). Here the CDR3 DNA reads TGCGCCAGCGCAGCGGGAACTTCGAACACCGGGGAGCTGTTTTTT. Translated, it gives CASAAGTSNTGELFF.

V usage is TRBV19 and J usage is TRBJ2-7; D is possibly TRBD2 (6 bases). This CDR3 comprises 17 residues. Trimming left V 5 bases short and J 0 bases short, with 20 bases between. Per germline, CDR1 LNHDA and CDR2 SQIVND (reference sequence). CDR3 nucleotides: TGTGCCAGTAGTCCGACTTCCGGGACTCTCAGCTCCTACGAGCAGTACTTC. It specifies CASSPTSGTLSSYEQYF.

This clone is categorized as large. The CDR3 DNA sequence: TGTGCCAGCAGTCGACACTTTTCACCCCTCCACTTT. Translated: CASSRHFSPLHF. The rearrangement uses TRBV28 and TRBJ1-6; D remains ambiguous. V dropped 5 bases and J dropped 9 bases, with 8 bases sitting between them. In germline, CDR1 is MDHEN, CDR2 SYDVKM. This CDR3 contains 12 residues.

The gene calls are TRBV7-9 and TRBJ1-2; D is undetermined. The ends were cut back, 0 bases at V and 10 bases at J, with 6 bases in the middle. The CDR3 sequence is 11 residues long. Germline assignment: CDR1 SEHNR and CDR2 FQNEAQ (reference sequence). The CDR3 here is CASSLAGAYTF. Here the CDR3 DNA reads TGTGCCAGCAGCTTAGCGGGCGCCTACACCTTC.

The V gene is TRBV7-2, the J gene TRBJ2-7; 11 nucleotides align to TRBD2. The CDR3 is made up of 15 amino acids. The V and J ends lost 4 bases and 1 base, in that order; junction bases with no gene match: 3. Per germline, CDR1 SGHTA and CDR2 FQGNSA. CDR3 DNA: TGTGCCAGCAGCTATAGCGGGGGGGGATCCTACGAGCAGTACTTC. Translation: CASSYSGGGSYEQYF.

The chain joins TRBV6-1 to TRBJ2-7, with TRBD1 matching over 8 bases. From germline, CDR1 is MNHNS and CDR2 SASEGT. V gave up 8 bases and J gave up 3 bases; unmatched junction bases: 12. The CDR3 has 15 amino acids. CDR3 sequence: CASSTEGQGIYEQYF. Here the CDR3 DNA reads TGTGCCAGCTCAACCGAAGGACAGGGAATCTACGAGCAGTACTTC.

The chain recombines TRBV5-1 with TRBJ2-7; 10 nucleotides line up with TRBD1. This CDR3 comprises 14 residues. The V gene's germline CDR1 is SGHRS and CDR2 YFSETQ. V gave up 1 base and J gave up 6 bases; unmatched junction bases: 4. The CDR3 DNA reads as TGCGCCAGCAGCTTGAGGGACAGGGGAGGCGAGCAGTACTTC. Protein product: CASSLRDRGGEQYF.

The chain combines TRBV6-6 with TRBJ1-3, with D tentatively TRBD1 (5 bases). Germline V lookup: CDR1 MNHNY, CDR2 SVGAGI (reference sequence). This CDR3 spans 14 amino acids. Trimming took 5 bases from V and 4 from J, leaving 12 bases between them. This CDR3 is CASSAAGEGNTIYF. In DNA form, the CDR3 reads TGTGCCAGCAGTGCCGCGGGGGAAGGAAACACCATATATTTT.

The count of this clone is one. The genes are TRBV20-1 and TRBJ1-2; D not resolved. From germline, CDR1 is DFQATT and CDR2 SNEGSKA (reference sequence). The CDR3 has 11 residues. Between the trimmed V and J ends, which lost 6 bases and 6 bases, there was a span of 11 bases. CDR3 sequence (DNA): TGCAGTGCGTCTGACGGAGATGGCTACACCTTC. Encoded protein: CSASDGDGYTF.

This clone was counted a few times. The rearrangement links TRBV5-1 to TRBJ1-2, with D possibly TRBD1 on 6 matching bases. The CDR3 covers 12 residues. Trimming took off 8 bases at V and 5 bases at J, with 13 bases between the two ends. The germline CDR1 and CDR2 sequences are SGHRS and YFSETQ. As DNA, the CDR3 is TGCGCCAGACAGGGAAGACCTTATGGCTACACCTTC. Protein: CARQGRPYGYTF.

The chain carries TRBV19 and TRBJ1-1, with 9 nucleotides matching TRBD1. Trimming removed 2 bases from V and 3 bases from J; junction bases left unmatched: 10. The CDR3 has 17 amino acids. Germline CDR1 LNHDA, CDR2 SQIVND (reference sequence). The CDR3 here is CASSIRGTGNSDTEAFF. The CDR3 region has the DNA TGTGCCAGTAGTATAAGGGGGACAGGGAATTCGGACACTGAAGCTTTCTTT.

The CDR3 region is CASSPSGRETQYF. In DNA form, the CDR3 reads TGTGCCAGCAGCCCCAGCGGGCGAGAGACCCAGTACTTC. The chain carries TRBV5-5 and TRBJ2-5; TRBD2 might be the D (6 bases). Trimming pared 4 bases from V and 4 bases from J, leaving 11 bases between. Germline V gene data show CDR1 as SGHKS and CDR2 as YYEKEE (reference sequence). The CDR3 runs to 13 residues.